The TCR beta chain under discussion was sequenced for a study of CD8+CD57+ T cells in acquired aplastic anemia. For the study at large: For CD4+ cells, healthy donors had an average of about 10.8 million reads.

Genomic DNA, serving as template, underwent TCR beta VDJ and CDR3 profiling. TCRdb called the reads again in MiXCR, with one record for every CDR3 protein. The sample contains about 200,000 distinct CDR3 sequences, approximately 35% of which appear only once. Trimming took off 5 bases at V and 4 bases at J, with 11 bases between the two ends. CDR1 is SGHVS and CDR2 is FQNEAQ in the germline V gene. This CDR3 is built from 13 residues. This clonotype came up many times. This receptor was taken from a human donor in good health, serving as a control. The rearrangement links TRBV7-8 to TRBJ1-1, with D unclear. Sequenced: sorted CD4+, CD8+, or CD8+CD57+ T cells (not recorded which) from PBMCs. Here the CDR3 reads CASSQQSVTEAFF. CDR3 sequence (DNA): TGTGCCAGCAGCCAGCAGTCGGTCACTGAAGCTTTCTTT. The entire variable domain, with the rest obtained from reference TRBV7-8 and TRBJ1-1, is as follows: GAGVSQSPRYKVAKRGQDVALRCDPISGHVSLFWYQQALGQGPEFLTYFQNEAQLDKSGLPSDRFFAERPEGSVSTLKIQRTQQEDSAVYLCASSQQSVTEAFFGQGTRLTVV.